These 14 T cell receptor beta chains share one sample of origin, sequenced in a study of blood T cell repertoires in COVID-19. This table comes from immunoSEQ multiplex PCR, and its TCRdb copy is limited to in-frame clones, with some not included. Found here are around 33,000 clones, less than 95% of them singletons; the top ten hold around 20%. The source material was peripheral blood. The receptors stem from a man older than 75 with acute or convalescent COVID-19.

CDR3 DNA sequence: TGTGCCAGCAGACTACAGGGGTTCGGGAATGAGCAGTTCTTC. Encoded protein: CASRLQGFGNEQFF. The chain combines TRBV6-5 with TRBJ2-1, with 7 bases aligning to TRBD1. Trimming at V came to 6 bases and at J to 7 bases, leaving 9 bases not matched to a gene. The CDR3 extends over 14 amino acids. Germline V CDR1 and CDR2: MNHEY, SVGAGI.

This clone has a handful of counts. The gene calls are TRBV23-1 and TRBJ1-2, with D hard to call. TRBV23-1 is known as an ORF, though its function is uncertain. V was cut by 2 bases and J by 7 bases, with 14 bases left in between. The CDR3 is 14 residues long. CDR3 nucleotide sequence: TGCGCCAGCAGTCAAACGGGTGAAAGGATTGGCTACACCTTC. It translates to CASSQTGERIGYTF.

On this clone itself: Sequence at one end of the junction differs from germline and may be a read error. The chain is built from TRBV28 and TRBJ2-7; tentative D call: TRBD2 (6 bases). The germline V gene has CDR1 MDHEN and CDR2 SYDVKM. The CDR3 is made up of 13 amino acids. The chain's CDR3 is CASSYLATRDSIF. The CDR3 DNA reads TGTGCCAGCAGTTACCTGGCAACTCGGGACTCAATATTC.

The chain combines TRBV5-1 with TRBJ2-7, with D possibly matching TRBD1 (6 bases). CDR1 SGHRS and CDR2 YFSETQ come from the germline V gene. The CDR3 is made up of 15 amino acids. V lost 1 base and J 6 bases, leaving 17 bases between the germline ends. CDR3 bases: TGCGCCAGCAGCTTGTTGCAGGGGCAGGGTGGCGAGCAGTACTTC. Its translation is CASSLLQGQGGEQYF.

This chain connects TRBV7-9 to TRBJ1-5; D is unclear. Germline V gene lookup returns CDR1 SEHNR and CDR2 FQNEAQ (reference sequence). The CDR3 has 16 residues. V was shortened by 1 base and J by 0 bases, with 10 bases between the two germline ends. The CDR3 region is CASSLGSVNSNQPQHF. CDR3 nucleotide sequence: TGTGCCAGCAGCTTAGGGTCAGTAAATAGCAATCAGCCCCAGCATTTT.

The V and J genes are TRBV19 and TRBJ2-3; 7 nucleotides align to TRBD2. The germline CDR1 and CDR2 sequences are LNHDA and SQIVND (reference sequence). The J segment lost 3 bases and the V segment lost 4 bases, leaving 7 bases of the junction unmatched. This CDR3 is built from 15 residues. Here the CDR3 reads CASSTDSGWTDTQYF. The CDR3 DNA is TGTGCCAGTAGTACAGATAGCGGGTGGACAGATACGCAGTATTTT.

This chain links TRBV5-6 with TRBJ2-7; no definite D call. The CDR3 is made up of 12 amino acids. With 0 bases removed from V and 2 bases from J, the gap between germline ends came to 3 bases. The germline V gene encodes CDR1 SGHDT and CDR2 YYEEEE. The DNA for the CDR3 is TGTGCCAGCAGCTTGGGAGCCTACGAGCAGTACTTC. It specifies CASSLGAYEQYF.

The chain links TRBV24-1 to TRBJ1-6; D perhaps matches TRBD1 (6 bases). Germline lookup yields CDR1 KGHDR and CDR2 SFDVKD. The CDR3 has 15 amino acids. V lost 8 bases and J lost 9, with 19 bases in between. The CDR3 nucleotides are TGTGCCACCATCATACTACAGGGCGGTTGTTCACCCCTCCACTTT. Protein sequence: CATIILQGGCSPLHF.

The chain uses TRBV19 and TRBJ1-5, with a possible D match to TRBD1 (6 bases). The CDR3 totals 13 residues. Germline V gives CDR1 LNHDA, CDR2 SQIVND (reference sequence). The V and J ends lost 4 bases and 7 bases respectively, with 11 bases between them. CDR3 residues: CASSTDRFQPQHF. The DNA of the CDR3 is TGTGCCAGTAGTACCGACAGGTTCCAGCCCCAGCATTTT.

This chain joins TRBV7-8 and TRBJ2-6; 9 nucleotides align to TRBD1. Germline V lookup: CDR1 SGHVS, CDR2 FQNEAQ. Trimming removed 5 bases from V and 3 bases from J; junction bases left unmatched: 8. The CDR3 length is 17 residues. The CDR3 region is CASSRAGTGYGANVLTF. Written as DNA, the CDR3 is TGTGCCAGCAGCCGAGCCGGGACAGGGTATGGGGCCAACGTCCTGACTTTC.

The rearrangement links TRBV19 to TRBJ1-3; 10 nucleotides agree with TRBD1. CDR1 and CDR2 from the germline V gene are LNHDA and SQIVND (reference sequence). This CDR3 has 15 residues. Losses at the gene ends were 5 bases for V and 2 bases for J; bases not matched to a gene: 3. DNA for the CDR3: TGTGCCAGTAGTTACGGGACAGGGGCTGGAAACACCATATATTTT. It is translated as CASSYGTGAGNTIYF.

The V and J genes are TRBV5-6 and TRBJ1-4; 10 nucleotides match TRBD1. J lost 5 bases, V lost 0 bases, and 7 bases had no gene match. CDR3 length: 17 amino acids. Germline lookup yields CDR1 SGHDT and CDR2 YYEEEE. This CDR3 is CASSLGTGGIWNEKLFF. CDR3 coding DNA: TGTGCCAGCAGCTTGGGGACAGGGGGAATCTGGAATGAAAAACTGTTTTTT.

V is TRBV30 and J is TRBJ2-3; tentatively, D is TRBD2 (5 bases). V was shortened by 2 bases and J by 4 bases, with 16 bases between the two germline ends. In germline, CDR1 is GTSNPN, CDR2 SVGIG (reference sequence). The CDR3 length is 15 residues. CDR3 region: CAWSPRGPSADTQYF. The CDR3 DNA is TGTGCCTGGAGTCCACGAGGGCCTTCGGCAGATACGCAGTATTTT.

V and J are TRBV18 and TRBJ1-1; D might be TRBD1 (5 bases). The CDR3 spans 14 residues. V was shortened by 2 bases and J by 2 bases, with 9 bases between the two germline ends. From germline, CDR1 is KGHSH and CDR2 LQKENI. CDR3 sequence: CASSPIGANTEAFF. CDR3 in DNA: TGTGCCAGCTCACCAATTGGGGCCAACACTGAAGCTTTCTTT.